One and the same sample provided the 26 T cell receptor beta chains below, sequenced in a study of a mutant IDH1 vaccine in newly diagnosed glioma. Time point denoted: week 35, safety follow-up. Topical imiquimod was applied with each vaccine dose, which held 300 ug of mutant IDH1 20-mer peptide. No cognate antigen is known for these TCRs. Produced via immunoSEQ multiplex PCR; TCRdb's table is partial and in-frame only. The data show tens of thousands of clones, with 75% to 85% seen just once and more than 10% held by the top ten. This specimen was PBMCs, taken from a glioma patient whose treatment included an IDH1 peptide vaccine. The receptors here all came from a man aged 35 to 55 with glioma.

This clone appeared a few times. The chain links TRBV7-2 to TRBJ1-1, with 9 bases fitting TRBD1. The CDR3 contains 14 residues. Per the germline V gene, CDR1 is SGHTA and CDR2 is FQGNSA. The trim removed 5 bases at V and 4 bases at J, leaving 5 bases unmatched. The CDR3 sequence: CASSPGQGRTEAFF. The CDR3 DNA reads TGTGCCAGCAGCCCGGGACAGGGACGCACTGAAGCTTTCTTT.

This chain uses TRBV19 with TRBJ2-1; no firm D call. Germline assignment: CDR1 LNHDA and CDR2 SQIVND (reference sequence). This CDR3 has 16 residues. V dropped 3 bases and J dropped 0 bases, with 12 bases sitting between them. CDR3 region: CASSIFGSSSYNEQFF. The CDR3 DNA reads TGTGCCAGTAGTATCTTTGGCTCTAGCTCCTACAATGAGCAGTTCTTC.

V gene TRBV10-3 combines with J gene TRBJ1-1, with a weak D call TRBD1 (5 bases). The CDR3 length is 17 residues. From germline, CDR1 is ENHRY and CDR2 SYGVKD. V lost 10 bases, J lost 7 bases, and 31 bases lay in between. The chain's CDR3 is CATTRTGRSEPGGEAFF. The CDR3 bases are TGTGCCACCACTCGGACCGGCAGGTCCGAGCCCGGGGGTGAAGCTTTCTTT.

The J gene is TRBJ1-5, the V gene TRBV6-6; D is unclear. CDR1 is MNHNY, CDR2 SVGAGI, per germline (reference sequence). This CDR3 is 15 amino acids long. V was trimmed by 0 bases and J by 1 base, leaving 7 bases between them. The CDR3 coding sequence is TGTGCCAGCAGTTACTCAGGTAACAGCAATCAGCCCCAGCATTTT. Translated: CASSYSGNSNQPQHF.

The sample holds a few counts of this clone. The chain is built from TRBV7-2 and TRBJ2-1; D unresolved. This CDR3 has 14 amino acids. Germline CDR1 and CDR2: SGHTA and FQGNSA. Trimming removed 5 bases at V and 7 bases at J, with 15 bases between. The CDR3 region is CASSPGPNSNEQFF. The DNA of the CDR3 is TGTGCCAGCAGCCCCGGGCCCAACTCTAATGAGCAGTTCTTC. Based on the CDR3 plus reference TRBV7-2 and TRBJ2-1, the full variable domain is GAGVSQSPSNKVTEKGKDVELRCDPISGHTALYWYRQSLGQGLEFLIYFQGNSAPDKSGLPSDRFSAERTGGSVSTLTIQRTQQEDSAVYLCASSPGPNSNEQFFGPGTRLTVL.

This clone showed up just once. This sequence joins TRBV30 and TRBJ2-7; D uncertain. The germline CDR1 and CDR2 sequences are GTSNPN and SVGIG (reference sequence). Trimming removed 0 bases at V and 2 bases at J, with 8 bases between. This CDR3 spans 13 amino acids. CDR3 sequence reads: CAWSVGETYEQYV. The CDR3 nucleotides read TGTGCCTGGAGTGTAGGAGAAACCTACGAGCAGTACGTC.

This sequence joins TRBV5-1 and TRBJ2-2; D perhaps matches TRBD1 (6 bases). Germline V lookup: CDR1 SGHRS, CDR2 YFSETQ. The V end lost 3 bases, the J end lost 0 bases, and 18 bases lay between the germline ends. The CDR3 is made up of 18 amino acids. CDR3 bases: TGCGCCAGCAGCTCACAGGGCGGCCCGGGGTCGAACACCGGGGAGCTGTTTTTT. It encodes CASSSQGGPGSNTGELFF.

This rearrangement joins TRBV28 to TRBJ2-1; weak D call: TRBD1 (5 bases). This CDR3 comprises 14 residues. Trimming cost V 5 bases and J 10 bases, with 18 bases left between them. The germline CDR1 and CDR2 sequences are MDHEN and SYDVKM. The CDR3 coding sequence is TGTGCCAGCAGTCTGGCCCCGAGGACAAGCGAGCAGTTCTTC. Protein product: CASSLAPRTSEQFF.

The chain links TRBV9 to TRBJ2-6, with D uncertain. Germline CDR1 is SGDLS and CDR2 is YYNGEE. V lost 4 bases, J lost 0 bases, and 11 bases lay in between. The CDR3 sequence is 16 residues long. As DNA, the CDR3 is TGTGCCAGCAGCCAATACACGGGCTCTGGGGCCAACGTCCTGACTTTC. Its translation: CASSQYTGSGANVLTF.

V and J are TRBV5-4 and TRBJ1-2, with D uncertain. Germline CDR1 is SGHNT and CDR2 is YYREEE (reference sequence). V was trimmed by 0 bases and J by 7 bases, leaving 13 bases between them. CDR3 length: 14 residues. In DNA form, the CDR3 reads TGTGCCAGCAGCTTGGTCGGGGAGGGAACTGGCTACACCTTC. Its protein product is CASSLVGEGTGYTF.

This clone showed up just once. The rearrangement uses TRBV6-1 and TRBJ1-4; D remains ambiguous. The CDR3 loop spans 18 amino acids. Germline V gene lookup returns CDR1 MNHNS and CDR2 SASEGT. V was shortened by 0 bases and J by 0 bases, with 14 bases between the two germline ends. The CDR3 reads CASSEAIVGSATNEKLFF. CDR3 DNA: TGTGCCAGCAGTGAAGCCATCGTAGGGAGTGCAACTAATGAAAAACTGTTTTTT.

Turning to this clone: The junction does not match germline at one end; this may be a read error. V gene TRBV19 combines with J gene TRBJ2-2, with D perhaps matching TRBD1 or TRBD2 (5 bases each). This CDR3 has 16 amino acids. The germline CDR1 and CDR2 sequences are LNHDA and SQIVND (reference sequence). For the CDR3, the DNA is TGTGCCAGTGCACCCGGTGCCGGGGCGAATACCGGGGAGCTGTTTTTT. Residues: CASAPGAGANTGELFF.

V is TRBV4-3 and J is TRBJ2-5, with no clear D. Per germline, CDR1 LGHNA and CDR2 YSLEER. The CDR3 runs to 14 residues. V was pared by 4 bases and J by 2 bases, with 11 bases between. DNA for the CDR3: TGCGCCAGCAGCCTAACCTGGGAACAAGAGACCCAGTACTTC. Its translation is CASSLTWEQETQYF.

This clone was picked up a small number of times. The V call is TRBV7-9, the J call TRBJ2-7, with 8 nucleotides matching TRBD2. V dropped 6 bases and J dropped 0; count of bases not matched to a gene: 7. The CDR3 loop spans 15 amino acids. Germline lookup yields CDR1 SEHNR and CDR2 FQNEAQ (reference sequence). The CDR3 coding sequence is TGTGCCAGCAGTTTTACTAGCGGCAGCTCCTACGAGCAGTACGTC. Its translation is CASSFTSGSSYEQYV.

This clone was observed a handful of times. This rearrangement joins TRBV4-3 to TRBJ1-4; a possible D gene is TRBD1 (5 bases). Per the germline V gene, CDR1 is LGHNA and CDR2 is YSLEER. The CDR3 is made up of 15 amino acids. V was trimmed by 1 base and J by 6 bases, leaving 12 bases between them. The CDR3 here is CASSQGGVGDEKLFF. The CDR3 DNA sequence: TGCGCCAGCAGCCAAGGGGGAGTGGGGGATGAAAAACTGTTTTTT.

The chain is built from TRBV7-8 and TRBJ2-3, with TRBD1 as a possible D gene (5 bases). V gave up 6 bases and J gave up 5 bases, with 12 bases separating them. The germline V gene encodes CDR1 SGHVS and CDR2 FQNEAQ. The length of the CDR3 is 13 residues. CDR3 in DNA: TGTGCCAGCAGTAAAGGGGTTGGAGATACGCAGTATTTT. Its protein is CASSKGVGDTQYF.

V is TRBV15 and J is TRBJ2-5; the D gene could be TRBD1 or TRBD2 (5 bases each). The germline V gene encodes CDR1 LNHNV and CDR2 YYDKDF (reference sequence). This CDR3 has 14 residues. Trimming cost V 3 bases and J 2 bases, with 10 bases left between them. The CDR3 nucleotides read TGTGCCACCAGCAGGGGACGGTTACAAGAGACCCAGTACTTC. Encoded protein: CATSRGRLQETQYF.

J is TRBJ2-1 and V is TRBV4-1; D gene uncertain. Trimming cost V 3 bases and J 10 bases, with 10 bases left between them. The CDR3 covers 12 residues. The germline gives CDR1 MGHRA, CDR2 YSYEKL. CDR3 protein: CASSHVRGEQFF. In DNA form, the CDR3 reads TGCGCCAGCAGCCATGTACGCGGAGAGCAGTTCTTC.

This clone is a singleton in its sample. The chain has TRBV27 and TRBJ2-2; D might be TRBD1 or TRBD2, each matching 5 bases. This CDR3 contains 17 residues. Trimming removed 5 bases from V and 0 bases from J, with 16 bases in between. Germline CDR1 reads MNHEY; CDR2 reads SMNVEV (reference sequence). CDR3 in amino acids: CASSPGPGLSNTGELFF. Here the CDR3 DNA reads TGTGCCAGCAGTCCAGGGCCGGGGCTGTCGAACACCGGGGAGCTGTTTTTT.

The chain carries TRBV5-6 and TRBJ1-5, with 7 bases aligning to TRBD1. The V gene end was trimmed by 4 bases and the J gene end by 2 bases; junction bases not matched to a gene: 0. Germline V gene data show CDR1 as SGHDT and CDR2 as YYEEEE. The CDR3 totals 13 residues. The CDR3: CASSQGGNQPQHF. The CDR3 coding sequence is TGTGCCAGCAGCCAGGGGGGCAATCAGCCCCAGCATTTT.

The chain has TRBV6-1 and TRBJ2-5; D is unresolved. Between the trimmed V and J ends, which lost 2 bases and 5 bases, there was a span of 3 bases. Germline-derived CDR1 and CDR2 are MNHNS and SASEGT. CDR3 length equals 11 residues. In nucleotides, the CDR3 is TGTGCCAGCAGTGAACTGGAGACCCAGTACTTC. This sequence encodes CASSELETQYF.

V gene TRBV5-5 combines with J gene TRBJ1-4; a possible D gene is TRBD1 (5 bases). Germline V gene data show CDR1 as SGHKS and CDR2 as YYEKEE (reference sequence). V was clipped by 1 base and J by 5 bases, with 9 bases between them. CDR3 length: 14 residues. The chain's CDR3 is CASSLRGQNEKLFF. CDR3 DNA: TGTGCCAGCAGCTTGCGGGGCCAGAATGAAAAACTGTTTTTT.

The CDR3 loop is CASSQDRPGTGLATEAFF. In DNA, the CDR3 is TGCGCCAGCAGCCAAGATCGTCCCGGGACAGGGTTGGCCACTGAAGCTTTCTTT. J is TRBJ1-1 and V is TRBV4-3; 9 bases line up with TRBD1. The V segment lost 0 bases and the J segment 4 bases; nucleotides outside the gene matches: 12. The germline gives CDR1 LGHNA, CDR2 YSLEER. This CDR3 region has 18 residues.

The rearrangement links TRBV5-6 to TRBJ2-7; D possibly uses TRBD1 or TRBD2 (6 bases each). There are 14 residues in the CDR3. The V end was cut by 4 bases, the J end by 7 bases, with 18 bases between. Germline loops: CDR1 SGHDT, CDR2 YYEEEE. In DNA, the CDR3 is TGTGCCAGCAGCACGATCCGGGGGCGCAGGGAGCAGTACGTC. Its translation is CASSTIRGRREQYV.

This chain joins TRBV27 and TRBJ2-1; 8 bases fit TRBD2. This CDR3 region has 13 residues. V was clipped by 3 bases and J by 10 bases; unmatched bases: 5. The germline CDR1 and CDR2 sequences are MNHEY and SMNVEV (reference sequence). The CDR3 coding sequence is TGTGCCAGCAGTTTCGCGGGAGGTTGGGAGCAGTTCTTC. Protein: CASSFAGGWEQFF.

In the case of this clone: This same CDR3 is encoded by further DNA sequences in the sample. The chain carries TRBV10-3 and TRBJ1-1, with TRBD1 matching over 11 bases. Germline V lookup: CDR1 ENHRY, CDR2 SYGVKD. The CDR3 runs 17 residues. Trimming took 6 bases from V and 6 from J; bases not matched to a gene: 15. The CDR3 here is CAISVNDPGQGAAEAFF. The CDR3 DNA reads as TGTGCCATCAGCGTTAACGACCCTGGACAGGGGGCAGCTGAAGCTTTCTTT.